This entry lists 28 T cell receptor beta chains sequenced from one sample in a study of tumor and adjacent non-tumor tissue in lung cancer. TCRbeta libraries were built with three rounds of nested PCR, modified from ARM-PCR. TCRdb reprocessed the multiplex PCR reads with MiXCR, giving one entry per CDR3 protein. The data contain about 43,000 distinct CDR3 sequences, 60% of them singletons. The template was RNA from unsorted bulk tissue. Distant lung tissue was collected more than 3 cm away from the tumor edge. Sequencing input: distant non-tumor lung tissue. The receptors originated from a man in his fifties with non-small cell lung cancer.

The chain uses TRBV4-1 and TRBJ2-4, with unresolved D. V dropped 0 bases and J dropped 4 bases, with 16 bases sitting between them. The germline V gene encodes CDR1 MGHRA and CDR2 YSYEKL. This CDR3 contains 17 residues. The chain's CDR3 is CASSQDTKTIAKNIQYF. CDR3 DNA: TGCGCCAGCAGCCAAGATACCAAGACCATAGCAAAAAACATTCAGTACTTC.

As for this clonotype: A much bigger clone sits one base away, suggesting this may be a read error. V is TRBV6-6 and J is TRBJ2-2; D could derive from TRBD1 or TRBD2 (6 bases each). Germline lookup yields CDR1 MNHNY and CDR2 SVGAGI (reference sequence). The length of the CDR3 is 15 residues. CDR3 residues: CASSPRGPDTRELFF. The CDR3, as DNA: TGTGCCAGCAGCCCCCGGGGGCCCGACACCAGGGAGCTGTTTTTT.

The sample holds a few counts of this clonotype. The gene calls are TRBV11-2 and TRBJ2-1, with D tentatively TRBD1 (6 bases). The CDR3 totals 15 residues. Per the germline V gene, CDR1 is SGHAT and CDR2 is FQNNGV. V was trimmed by 4 bases and J by 4 bases, leaving 14 bases between them. CDR3 loop: CASSSQGRAYNEQFF. For the CDR3, the DNA is TGTGCCAGCAGCTCACAGGGTAGGGCTTACAATGAGCAGTTCTTC.

The chain couples TRBV12-3 or TRBV12-4 to TRBJ2-3, with D possibly being TRBD2 (6 bases). Deletions cut 9 bases from V and 4 bases from J, with 17 bases between. This CDR3 contains 14 residues. CDR3 nucleotides: TGTGCCAGTACCCAGTGGGGGAGGCCAGATACGCAGTATTTT. Translating it yields CASTQWGRPDTQYF.

This clonotype was observed a few times. V usage is TRBV5-1 and J usage is TRBJ2-5; weak D call: TRBD1 (5 bases). Germline V CDR1 and CDR2: SGHRS, YFSETQ. This CDR3 is built from 16 residues. V lost 0 bases, J lost 4 bases, and 16 bases lay in between. The CDR3 sequence is CASSLALITRGETQYF. The CDR3 region has the DNA TGCGCCAGCAGCTTGGCCTTAATTACAAGGGGAGAGACCCAGTACTTC.

Turning to this clonotype: A clone one base away is much larger, so this may be a read error. This chain links TRBV12-3 or TRBV12-4 with TRBJ2-1; D is uncertain. This CDR3 comprises 12 residues. CDR3 nucleotide sequence: TGTGCCAACAGTTCATTGGCTGATGAGCAGTTCTTC. Residues: CANSSLADEQFF.

The chain combines TRBV7-8 with TRBJ2-1; weak D call: TRBD1 (5 bases). The CDR3 is 16 amino acids. The germline V gene has CDR1 SGHVS and CDR2 FQNEAQ. V lost 5 bases and J 2 bases, leaving 16 bases between the germline ends. CDR3 loop: CASSPDGVDTYNEQFF. Here the CDR3 DNA reads TGTGCCAGCAGCCCAGATGGCGTGGACACCTACAATGAGCAGTTCTTC. Using reference TRBV7-8 and TRBJ2-1 for the parts outside the CDR3, the full variable domain is GAGVSQSPRYKVAKRGQDVALRCDPISGHVSLFWYQQALGQGPEFLTYFQNEAQLDKSGLPSDRFFAERPEGSVSTLKIQRTQQEDSAVYLCASSPDGVDTYNEQFFGPGTRLTVL.

This clonotype was counted once. The missing conserved phenylalanine or tryptophan at the end of this CDR3 makes a read error likely. The chain uses TRBV5-6 and TRBJ2-3, with 7 bases aligning to TRBD1. V shed 7 bases, J shed 2 bases, and the junction held 16 bases outside the gene matches. Germline V lookup: CDR1 SGHDT, CDR2 YYEEEE. This CDR3 spans 17 amino acids. CDR3 nucleotides: TGTGCCAGCTGCAGGGGGATGGGGATCCCAACCACAGATACGCAGTATCTT. Its translation: CASCRGMGIPTTDTQYL.

The sample holds many counts of this clonotype. This chain links TRBV7-9 with TRBJ2-7; 7 bases align to TRBD1. Unmatched junction bases numbered 14, after V lost 5 bases and J lost 4 bases. Looked up from germline, CDR1 is SEHNR and CDR2 is FQNEAQ (reference sequence). This CDR3 is 16 amino acids long. CDR3 sequence (DNA): TGTGCCAGCAGCAGCCCCCGACAGGGCCGGGTATACGAGCAGTACTTC. Protein: CASSSPRQGRVYEQYF.

This clonotype was seen at least ten times. CDR3: CASSYSRGGHQRDTGELFF. The CDR3 DNA sequence: TGTGCCAGCAGTTACTCGAGAGGAGGGCATCAGCGGGACACCGGGGAGCTGTTTTTT. The chain combines TRBV6-5 with TRBJ2-2; tentatively, D is TRBD2 (6 bases). Trimming stripped 0 bases from V and 3 bases from J, with 20 bases between. The germline V gene encodes CDR1 MNHEY and CDR2 SVGAGI. CDR3 size: 19 residues.

As concerns this clonotype: A much larger clonotype is one base distant, so this may be a read error. The J gene is TRBJ1-2, the V gene TRBV5-4, with D possibly matching TRBD1 (6 bases). The germline CDR1 and CDR2 sequences are SGHNT and YYREEE (reference sequence). V lost 2 bases and J 8 bases, leaving 13 bases between the germline ends. The CDR3 sequence is 13 residues long. This chain's CDR3 is CASSFRGARGYTF. CDR3 DNA sequence: TGTGCCAGCAGCTTTAGGGGGGCCAGGGGCTACACCTTC.

This clonotype was detected ten times or more. V and J are TRBV29-1 and TRBJ1-1, with no clear D. V was pared by 6 bases and J by 0 bases, with 11 bases between. The CDR3 is made up of 13 amino acids. Germline V CDR1 and CDR2: SQVTM, ANQGSEA. CDR3 region: CSVIRTVNTEAFF. DNA of the CDR3: TGCAGCGTCATACGTACAGTGAACACTGAAGCTTTCTTT.

With regard to this clonotype: A junction boundary mismatches the germline segment, possibly from a read error. The chain couples TRBV7-3 to TRBJ1-2, with D perhaps TRBD1 (5 bases). Germline CDR1 reads SGHTA; CDR2 reads FQGTGA. The CDR3 sequence is 13 residues long. CDR3: CASTLTAGDGYTF. The CDR3 DNA follows: TGTGCCAGCACCTTAACTGCTGGGGACGGCTACACCTTC.

The rearrangement uses TRBV6-6 and TRBJ1-4; D unresolved. Germline V gene sequence: CDR1 MNHNY, CDR2 SVGAGI (reference sequence). Trimming removed 6 bases from V and 2 bases from J, with 10 bases in between. CDR3 length: 14 residues. The CDR3: CASSLRATNEKLFF. CDR3 nucleotides: TGTGCCAGCAGCCTGAGGGCCACTAATGAAAAACTGTTTTTT.

Comment on this clonotype: Germline and junction disagree at one end, which may indicate a read error. J is TRBJ2-1 and V is TRBV5-4; maybe TRBD2 (6 bases). CDR3 length equals 14 residues. The V gene's germline CDR1 is SGHNT and CDR2 YYREEE (reference sequence). DNA for the CDR3: TGTGCCAACAGCTCCGGGAGTACTGGAAATGAGCAGTTCTTC. This sequence encodes CANSSGSTGNEQFF.

The sample holds a few counts of this clonotype. The chain carries TRBV20-1 and TRBJ2-1; D tentatively fits TRBD1 or TRBD2 (5 bases each). Germline CDR1 and CDR2: DFQATT and SNEGSKA (reference sequence). The length of the CDR3 is 16 residues. V lost 0 bases and J lost 6, with 18 bases in between. CDR3 in amino acids: CSARDVGVPGRNEQFF. DNA for the CDR3: TGCAGTGCTAGAGATGTGGGGGTCCCGGGCCGCAATGAGCAGTTCTTC.

A note on this clonotype: The junction does not match germline at one end; this may be a read error. The chain has TRBV10-1 and TRBJ2-2; D assignment may be TRBD1 or TRBD2 (5 bases each). This CDR3 has 14 residues. The germline V gene encodes CDR1 WNHNN and CDR2 SYGVQD (reference sequence). CDR3: CASSGGVDTGELLF. The CDR3 DNA follows: TGCGCTAGCAGTGGAGGAGTGGACACCGGGGAGCTGCTTTTT.

As concerns this clonotype: A much larger clone differs by one base, so this may be a read error. The CDR3 sequence is CASNDSGISTDTQYF. The CDR3 DNA reads TGTGCCAGCAATGATAGTGGGATAAGCACAGATACGCAGTATTTT. This sequence joins TRBV6-1 and TRBJ2-3; D not resolved. V lost 7 bases, J lost 0 bases, and 14 bases lay in between. The CDR3 consists of 15 residues. The germline CDR1 and CDR2 sequences are MNHNS and SASEGT.

This clonotype has ten or more counts. This sequence joins TRBV10-1 and TRBJ2-1, with D possibly matching TRBD2 (5 bases). The CDR3 extends over 17 amino acids. The germline gives CDR1 WNHNN, CDR2 SYGVQD (reference sequence). V was clipped by 6 bases and J by 1 base, with 19 bases between them. The CDR3 spells CASRTSIAYRSYNEQFF. The CDR3 region has the DNA TGCGCCAGCAGAACTTCGATAGCGTACCGTTCCTACAATGAGCAGTTCTTC.

A remark on this clonotype: An end of the junction does not agree with germline; a read error may underlie this. The gene calls are TRBV6-5 and TRBJ2-7, with TRBD1 identical over 7 bases. Germline V CDR1 and CDR2: MNHEY, SVGAGI. The CDR3 has 14 amino acids. The CDR3 DNA sequence: TGTGGCAGCGGCCACCCACAGGGGCCCTACGAGCACTACTTC. It encodes CGSGHPQGPYEHYF.

V gene TRBV6-6 combines with J gene TRBJ2-5; D possibly corresponds to TRBD1 (5 bases). Trimming removed 9 bases at V and 5 bases at J, with 16 bases between. Germline assignment: CDR1 MNHNY and CDR2 SVGAGI (reference sequence). This CDR3 is built from 13 residues. CDR3 amino acids: CARSRRVDETQYF. The CDR3 nucleotides read TGTGCCAGGAGTCGCAGGGTGGACGAGACCCAGTACTTC.

The table lists this clonotype with a count of one. The junction shows a germline mismatch at one end, possibly a read error. V is TRBV11-2 and J is TRBJ2-2; a possible D gene is TRBD2 (5 bases). The CDR3 runs to 15 residues. Germline-derived CDR1 and CDR2 are SGHAT and FQNNGV. The CDR3 here is CASSLGGWETGEPFF. CDR3 coding DNA: TGTGCCAGCAGCTTAGGTGGTTGGGAGACCGGGGAGCCGTTTTTT.

This clonotype was counted only a few times. A read error is possible here, since a much larger clone lies one base away. CDR3 region: CASSFSRPLRNEQFF. The CDR3 DNA sequence: TGTGCCAGCAGTTTCTCCAGGCCTCTGAGGAATGAGCAGTTCTTC. V and J are TRBV12-3 or TRBV12-4 and TRBJ2-1, with no clear D. This CDR3 has 15 residues. V was cut by 3 bases and J by 7 bases, with 16 bases left in between.

The gene calls are TRBV12-3 or TRBV12-4 and TRBJ1-1; D is undetermined. Trimming left V 1 base short and J 4 bases short, with 7 bases between. The CDR3 has 13 residues. DNA of the CDR3: TGTGCCAGCAGTTTAGGTCTGAGCACTGAAGCTTTCTTT. Translation: CASSLGLSTEAFF.

This clonotype occurred many times. The chain uses TRBV7-8 and TRBJ2-1; 15 nucleotides match TRBD2. CDR1 is SGHVS, CDR2 FQNEAQ, per germline. Trimming took 5 bases from V and 9 from J; bases not matched to a gene: 8. The length of the CDR3 is 16 residues. The CDR3 DNA is TGTGCCAGCAGCGACGGACTAGCGGGAGGGTTGGGTGAGCAGTTCTTC. It encodes CASSDGLAGGLGEQFF.

Details on this clonotype: One end of the junction varies from germline; a read error may be responsible. The rearrangement uses TRBV12-3 or TRBV12-4 and TRBJ2-6; either TRBD1 or TRBD2 may supply D (5 bases each). The CDR3 length is 16 residues. The CDR3 bases are TGTGTCAGCAGGATTGAGGGGAACGATGGGGCCAACGTCCTGGATTTC. Encoded protein: CVSRIEGNDGANVLDF.

This clonotype was seen at least ten times. This sequence joins TRBV13 and TRBJ2-2; 13 bases line up with TRBD2. V shed 5 bases and J 5 bases; nucleotides not matched to a gene: 11. Germline V gene sequence: CDR1 PRHDT, CDR2 FYEKMQ (reference sequence). The CDR3 has 18 residues. The CDR3 DNA sequence: TGTGCCAGCAGCCAACGACTAGCGGGAGGTTGGGGAACCGGGGAGCTGTTTTTT. It translates to CASSQRLAGGWGTGELFF. The complete variable domain, with remaining parts taken from reference TRBV13 and TRBJ2-2, reads AAGVIQSPRHLIKEKRETATLKCYPIPRHDTVYWYQQGPGQDPQFLISFYEKMQSDKGSIPDRFSAQQFSDYHSELNMSSLELGDSALYFCASSQRLAGGWGTGELFFGEGSRLTVL.

The rearrangement links TRBV11-3 to TRBJ2-1; no definite D call. The CDR3 loop spans 13 amino acids. Germline CDR1 and CDR2: SGHNT and YENEEA. The CDR3 loop reads CVSSPSGVEEQFF. CDR3 in DNA: TGTGTCAGTAGCCCGAGTGGTGTGGAGGAGCAGTTCTTC.